The 20 T cell receptor beta chains presented below share a single source sample, sequenced in a study of shared clonotypes between healthy human individuals. Produced via immunoSEQ multiplex PCR; TCRdb's table is partial and in-frame only. The profile shows roughly 2,000,000 clones, over 85% of them singletons. CD45RO-negative cells were positively selected for CCR7, leaving out terminally differentiated effector memory CD45RA+ cells. The sequenced material came from naive CD8+ T cells sorted from blood. The receptors were gathered from a man in his late teens or twenties in good health.

This clone was seen only a few times. J is TRBJ1-5 and V is TRBV4-1, with D possibly being TRBD1 (5 bases). CDR3 length equals 16 residues. The V and J ends lost 0 bases and 5 bases respectively, with 14 bases between them. Germline V CDR1 and CDR2: MGHRA, YSYEKL. CDR3 sequence (DNA): TGCGCCAGCAGCCAAGAGGGGGGGGACGGTTATCAGCCCCAGCATTTT. This sequence encodes CASSQEGGDGYQPQHF.

In its sample, this clone was seen a few times. Within the sample, other DNA sequences also encode this same CDR3. The V gene is TRBV6-5, the J gene TRBJ1-6; 9 positions match TRBD1. The CDR3 length is 14 residues. Germline V gene sequence: CDR1 MNHEY, CDR2 SVGAGI. Trimming took 2 bases from V and 8 from J; bases not matched to a gene: 1. The CDR3 sequence: CASSYRQGDSPLHF. For the CDR3, the DNA is TGTGCCAGCAGTTACCGACAGGGGGATTCACCCCTCCACTTT.

The chain carries TRBV4-3 and TRBJ2-1, with a tentative D call TRBD2 (6 bases). The CDR3 extends over 16 amino acids. Trimming removed 0 bases from V and 6 bases from J, with 15 bases in between. From germline, CDR1 is LGHNA and CDR2 YSLEER. The CDR3 is CASSQDLGYSGNEQFF. As DNA, the CDR3 is TGCGCCAGCAGCCAAGATCTGGGCTATAGCGGCAATGAGCAGTTCTTC.

This clone was seen a single time. The chain employs TRBV7-9 and TRBJ2-7, with D possibly being TRBD1 or TRBD2 (5 bases each). The CDR3 has 16 residues. Deletions cut 2 bases from V and 5 bases from J, with 19 bases between. Germline V lookup: CDR1 SEHNR, CDR2 FQNEAQ (reference sequence). The CDR3 region is CASSLPSGWGFDEQYF. In DNA form, the CDR3 reads TGTGCCAGCAGCTTACCATCGGGGTGGGGGTTCGACGAGCAGTACTTC.

The CDR3 DNA follows: TGCGCCAGCAGCCAAGAAATTTGGGAGTATGAAGCTTTCTTT. Protein: CASSQEIWEYEAFF. The gene calls are TRBV4-1 and TRBJ1-1; D unresolved. The CDR3 length is 14 residues. V lost 0 bases, J lost 7 bases, and 12 bases lay in between. CDR1 is MGHRA, CDR2 YSYEKL, per germline.

The V gene is TRBV12-5, the J gene TRBJ2-3, with D unclear. Germline V lookup: CDR1 LGHNT, CDR2 FRNRAP. Deletions cut 1 base from V and 2 bases from J, with 7 bases between. The CDR3 totals 14 residues. Here the CDR3 reads CASGLGGLTDTQYF. CDR3 sequence (DNA): TGTGCTAGTGGTTTGGGGGGTCTCACAGATACGCAGTATTTT.

The V and J genes are TRBV5-1 and TRBJ1-1, with D possibly TRBD1 on 6 matching bases. Germline CDR1 reads SGHRS; CDR2 reads YFSETQ. This CDR3 is 14 amino acids long. V was shortened by 6 bases and J by 6 bases, with 18 bases between the two germline ends. CDR3 coding DNA: TGCGCCAGCACCCAAGTCCCAGGGGACCCTGAAGCTTTCTTT. Translation gives CASTQVPGDPEAFF. The complete variable domain, with remaining parts taken from reference TRBV5-1 and TRBJ1-1, reads KAGVTQTPRYLIKTRGQQVTLSCSPISGHRSVSWYQQTPGQGLQFLFEYFSETQRNKGNFPGRFSGRQFSNSRSEMNVSTLELGDSALYLCASTQVPGDPEAFFGQGTRLTVV.

The CDR3 sequence is CASNGLNTEAFF. The CDR3 bases are TGTGCCAGCAATGGTCTGAACACTGAAGCTTTCTTT. The chain couples TRBV11-1 to TRBJ1-1; unclear D gene. CDR3 size: 12 residues. Germline CDR1 and CDR2: SGHAT and FQDESV (reference sequence). V lost 7 bases, J lost 0 bases, and 6 bases lay in between.

This chain joins TRBV28 and TRBJ2-1; D ambiguous. The CDR3 covers 15 residues. From germline, CDR1 is MDHEN and CDR2 SYDVKM. Trimming pared 1 base from V and 7 bases from J, leaving 14 bases between. The CDR3 here is CASSLLGSLGNEQFF. For the CDR3, the DNA is TGTGCCAGCAGTTTATTAGGGTCCCTCGGGAATGAGCAGTTCTTC.

This clone turned up a few times. The chain recombines TRBV4-1 with TRBJ1-5; D not certain. The CDR3 length is 15 residues. Germline CDR1 is MGHRA and CDR2 is YSYEKL. Trimming took off 2 bases at V and 3 bases at J, with 11 bases between the two ends. The CDR3: CASSQIQSSNQPQHF. As DNA, the CDR3 is TGCGCCAGCAGCCAAATACAGAGTTCCAATCAGCCCCAGCATTTT.

The chain has TRBV9 and TRBJ2-2, with 12 nucleotides matching TRBD2. The CDR3 has 19 residues. Germline lookup yields CDR1 SGDLS and CDR2 YYNGEE. V shed 4 bases and J 7 bases; nucleotides not matched to a gene: 17. CDR3 coding DNA: TGTGCCAGCAGCCACCCGGGTGGTGGACTAGCGGGATCTAGCGGGGAGCTGTTTTTT. It specifies CASSHPGGGLAGSSGELFF.

This rearrangement joins TRBV2 to TRBJ2-7, with TRBD1 as a possible D gene (6 bases). The CDR3 totals 12 residues. Between the trimmed V and J ends, which lost 4 bases and 2 bases, there was a span of 6 bases. The germline V gene encodes CDR1 SNHLY and CDR2 FYNNEI. The CDR3 sequence is CASSGQAYEQYF. Written as DNA, the CDR3 is TGTGCCAGCAGTGGACAGGCCTACGAGCAGTACTTC.

This chain connects TRBV9 to TRBJ1-5, with unresolved D. CDR1 and CDR2 (germline): SGDLS, YYNGEE. The CDR3 is 15 residues long. V shed 3 bases and J shed 0 bases, with 10 bases lying between them. The CDR3, as DNA: TGTGCCAGCAGCGATTCAGAGAATAGCAATCAGCCCCAGCATTTT. It encodes CASSDSENSNQPQHF.

The chain joins TRBV11-3 to TRBJ2-1; 7 nucleotides agree with TRBD2. The CDR3 consists of 15 residues. Trimming took 5 bases from V and 7 from J; bases not matched to a gene: 11. Germline V CDR1 and CDR2: SGHNT, YENEEA. CDR3 nucleotide sequence: TGTGCCAGCAGCGGGGACCGCGGGAGTGGTAATGAGCAGTTCTTC. This translates into CASSGDRGSGNEQFF.

The J gene is TRBJ2-2, the V gene TRBV27, with unresolved D. CDR1 and CDR2 from the germline V gene are MNHEY and SMNVEV (reference sequence). This CDR3 is 15 amino acids long. The V end lost 0 bases, the J end lost 7 bases, and 12 bases lay between the germline ends. CDR3: CASSLSLSLSGELFF. In DNA form, the CDR3 reads TGTGCCAGCAGTTTATCGCTCAGCCTGAGCGGGGAGCTGTTTTTT.

The V gene is TRBV7-8, the J gene TRBJ2-5, with TRBD2 identical over 14 bases. The germline gives CDR1 SGHVS, CDR2 FQNEAQ. This CDR3 contains 16 residues. J was trimmed by 4 bases and V by 5 bases; bases with no gene match: 6. CDR3 in amino acids: CASSPGLAGVSETQYF. Written as DNA, the CDR3 is TGTGCCAGCAGCCCGGGACTAGCGGGAGTCTCAGAGACCCAGTACTTC.

The chain is built from TRBV28 and TRBJ1-2; TRBD1 might be the D (6 bases). This CDR3 is built from 15 residues. From germline, CDR1 is MDHEN and CDR2 SYDVKM. V gave up 5 bases and J gave up 6 bases, with 19 bases separating them. The CDR3 DNA sequence: TGTGCCAGCAGTCCCCGGTTCCAGGGGCTTCATGGCTACACCTTC. Translation gives CASSPRFQGLHGYTF.

The chain couples TRBV21-1 to TRBJ2-7. TRBV21-1 counts as a pseudogene. The CDR3 is 15 amino acids. The chain's CDR3 is CASPSIGRKIYEQYF. CDR3 DNA sequence: TGTGCCAGCCCATCAATAGGGCGGAAAATCTACGAGCAGTACTTC.

Notes on this clone: Other DNA sequences from this sample encode an identical CDR3 as well. The rearrangement links TRBV6-1 to TRBJ1-2; D unresolved. This CDR3 has 12 residues. Germline V gene data show CDR1 as MNHNS and CDR2 as SASEGT. V was trimmed by 3 bases and J by 3 bases, leaving 5 bases between them. As DNA, the CDR3 is TGTGCCAGCAGTGAGGGAGACTATGGCTACACCTTC. It encodes CASSEGDYGYTF.

The genes are TRBV4-3 and TRBJ2-1; D uncertain. V was shortened by 4 bases and J by 6 bases, with 13 bases between the two germline ends. The CDR3 is made up of 14 amino acids. CDR1 is LGHNA and CDR2 is YSLEER in the germline V gene. This chain's CDR3 is CASSPRSLSNEQFF. CDR3 bases: TGCGCCAGCAGCCCGCGGAGCTTATCCAATGAGCAGTTCTTC.